A selection of T cell receptor beta chains follows, all from one sample in a study of Ad26.COV2.S vaccination and SARS-CoV-2 variants. Libraries were prepared by immunoSEQ multiplex PCR; TCRdb keeps only in-frame clonotypes and omits some of them. The sample shows a few hundred thousand clones, 80% to 90% of them seen only once. This material consisted of peripheral blood, taken in a trial of Ad26.COV2.S vaccine versus placebo. These receptors were obtained from a person aged 18 to 59 who received the Ad26.COV2.S COVID-19 vaccine or a placebo. Each CDR3 is given with its conserved first and last residue. The order of the fields is J gene, V gene, CDR3 protein.

J gene: TRBJ2-7
V gene: TRBV7-9
CDR3 protein: CASSRPSGGANEQYF

J gene: TRBJ2-7
V gene: TRBV9
CDR3 protein: CASSPHLTGAEQYF

J gene: TRBJ1-2
V gene: TRBV19
CDR3 protein: CASSTLPGQGGYGYTF

J gene: TRBJ2-2
V gene: TRBV19
CDR3 protein: CASSIRQGGTGELFF

J gene: TRBJ1-5
V gene: TRBV27
CDR3 protein: CASSLKPIPTSNQPQHF

J gene: TRBJ1-3
V gene: TRBV7-8
CDR3 protein: CASRDTYSGNTIYF

J gene: TRBJ2-2
V gene: TRBV5-4
CDR3 protein: CASSLGPDTGELFF

J gene: TRBJ2-7
V gene: TRBV7-9
CDR3 protein: CASSSPGAPFQQYF

J gene: TRBJ2-5
V gene: TRBV5-1
CDR3 protein: CASSSTTGEGETQYF

J gene: TRBJ2-7
V gene: TRBV9
CDR3 protein: CASSPNKGSSYEQYF

J gene: TRBJ1-5
V gene: TRBV6-5
CDR3 protein: CASSYSNSGDQPQHF